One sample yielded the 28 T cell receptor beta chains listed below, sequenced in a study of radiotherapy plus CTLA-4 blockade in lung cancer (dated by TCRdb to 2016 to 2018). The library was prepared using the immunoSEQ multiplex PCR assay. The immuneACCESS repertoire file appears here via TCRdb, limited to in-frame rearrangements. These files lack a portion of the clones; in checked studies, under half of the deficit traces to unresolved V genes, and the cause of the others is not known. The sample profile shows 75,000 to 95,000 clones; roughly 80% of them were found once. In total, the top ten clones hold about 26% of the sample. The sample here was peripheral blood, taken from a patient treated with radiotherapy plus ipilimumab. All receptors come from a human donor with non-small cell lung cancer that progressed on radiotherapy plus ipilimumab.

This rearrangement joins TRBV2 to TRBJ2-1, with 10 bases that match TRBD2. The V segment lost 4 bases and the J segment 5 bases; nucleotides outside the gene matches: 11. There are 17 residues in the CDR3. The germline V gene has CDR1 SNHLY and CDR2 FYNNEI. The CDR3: CASSGFQAGGSHNEQFF. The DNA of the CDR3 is TGTGCCAGCAGTGGGTTCCAAGCGGGAGGGTCCCACAATGAGCAGTTCTTC.

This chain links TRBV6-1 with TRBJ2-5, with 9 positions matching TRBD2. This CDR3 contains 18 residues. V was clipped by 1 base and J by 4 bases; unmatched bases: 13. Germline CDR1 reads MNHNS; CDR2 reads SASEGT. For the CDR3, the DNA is TGTGCCAGCAGTGAAGTTTTGGCTAGCGGGATTTTCGGAGAGACCCAGTACTTC. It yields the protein CASSEVLASGIFGETQYF.

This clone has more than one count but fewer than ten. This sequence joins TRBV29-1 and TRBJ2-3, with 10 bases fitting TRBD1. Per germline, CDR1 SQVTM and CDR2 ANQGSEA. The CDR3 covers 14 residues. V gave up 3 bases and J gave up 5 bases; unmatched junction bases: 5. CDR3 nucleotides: TGCAGCGTTGACCTGGGACAGGGGCAAGATACGCAGTATTTT. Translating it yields CSVDLGQGQDTQYF.

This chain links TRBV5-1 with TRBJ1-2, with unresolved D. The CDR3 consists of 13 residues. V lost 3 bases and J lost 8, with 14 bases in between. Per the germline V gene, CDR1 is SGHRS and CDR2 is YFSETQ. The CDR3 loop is CASSSTTFEGYTF. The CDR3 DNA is TGCGCCAGCAGCTCGACGACTTTTGAGGGCTACACCTTC.

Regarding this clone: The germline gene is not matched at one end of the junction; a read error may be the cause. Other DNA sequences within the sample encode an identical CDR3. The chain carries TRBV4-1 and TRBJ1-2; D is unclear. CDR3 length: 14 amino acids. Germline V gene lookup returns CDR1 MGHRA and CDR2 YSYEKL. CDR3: CASSQETHNYGYTF. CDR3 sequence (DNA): TGCGCTAGCAGCCAAGAAACGCATAACTATGGCTACACCTTC.

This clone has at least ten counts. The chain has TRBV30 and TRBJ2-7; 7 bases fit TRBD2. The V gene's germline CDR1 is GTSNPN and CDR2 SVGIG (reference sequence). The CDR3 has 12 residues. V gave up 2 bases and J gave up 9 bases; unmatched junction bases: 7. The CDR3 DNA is TGTGCCTGGAGTCCGGATGGGGGGGGGCAGTACGTC. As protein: CAWSPDGGGQYV.

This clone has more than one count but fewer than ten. CDR3 nucleotide sequence: TGTGCCAGCAGTAGAGCTAGCGGGACCGGGGAGCTGTTTTTT. Residues: CASSRASGTGELFF. The chain has TRBV28 and TRBJ2-2; TRBD2 matches at 8 bases. The CDR3 totals 14 residues. Trimming cost V 5 bases and J 5 bases; bases outside gene matches: 4. From germline, CDR1 is MDHEN and CDR2 SYDVKM.

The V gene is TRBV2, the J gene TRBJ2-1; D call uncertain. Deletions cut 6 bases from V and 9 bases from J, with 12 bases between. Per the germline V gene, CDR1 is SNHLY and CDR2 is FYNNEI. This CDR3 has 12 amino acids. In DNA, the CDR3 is TGTGCCAGCAGACCGGCTTGGGTTGAGCAGTTCTTC. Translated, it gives CASRPAWVEQFF.

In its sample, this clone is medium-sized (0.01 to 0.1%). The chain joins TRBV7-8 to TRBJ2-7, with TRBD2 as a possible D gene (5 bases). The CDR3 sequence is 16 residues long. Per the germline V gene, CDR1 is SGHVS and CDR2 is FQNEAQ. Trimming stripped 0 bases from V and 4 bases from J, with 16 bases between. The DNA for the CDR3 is TGTGCCAGCAGCTTAGCTCGAGGGAGCCTTTCTTACGAGCAGTACTTC. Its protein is CASSLARGSLSYEQYF.

The CDR3 region has the DNA TGTGCCACCAGCAGAGCCAGGGGCATAGATACGCAGTATTTT. Its protein product is CATSRARGIDTQYF. The V gene is TRBV15, the J gene TRBJ2-3, with D perhaps TRBD1 (6 bases). Germline CDR1 is LNHNV and CDR2 is YYDKDF (reference sequence). Trimming shortened V by 1 base and J by 5 bases, and 10 bases separated the two germline ends. The CDR3 loop spans 14 amino acids.

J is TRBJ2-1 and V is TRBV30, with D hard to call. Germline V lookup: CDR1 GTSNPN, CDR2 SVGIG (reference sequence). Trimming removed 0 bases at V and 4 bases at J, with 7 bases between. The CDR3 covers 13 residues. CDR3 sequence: CAWSVMVYNEQFF. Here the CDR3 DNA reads TGTGCCTGGAGTGTAATGGTATACAATGAGCAGTTCTTC.

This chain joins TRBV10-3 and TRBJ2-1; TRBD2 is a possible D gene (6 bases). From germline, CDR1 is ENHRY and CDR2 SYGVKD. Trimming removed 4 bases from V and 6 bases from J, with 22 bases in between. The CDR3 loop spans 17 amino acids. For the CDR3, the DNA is TGTGCCATCAGTGGGGGATTTGGGACTGGCCTTCCCAATGAGCAGTTCTTC. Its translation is CAISGGFGTGLPNEQFF.

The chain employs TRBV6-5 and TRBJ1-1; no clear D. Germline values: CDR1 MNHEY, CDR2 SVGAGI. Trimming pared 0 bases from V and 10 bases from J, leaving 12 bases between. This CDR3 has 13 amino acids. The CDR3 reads CASSYSPVEGAFF. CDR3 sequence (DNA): TGTGCCAGCAGTTACTCACCGGTGGAAGGAGCTTTCTTT.

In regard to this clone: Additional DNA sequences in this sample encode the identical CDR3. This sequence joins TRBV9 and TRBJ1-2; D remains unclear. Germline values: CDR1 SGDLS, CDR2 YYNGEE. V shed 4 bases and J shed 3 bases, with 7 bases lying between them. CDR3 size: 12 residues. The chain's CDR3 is CASSPSDYGYTF. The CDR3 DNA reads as TGTGCCAGCAGCCCTTCTGACTATGGCTACACCTTC.

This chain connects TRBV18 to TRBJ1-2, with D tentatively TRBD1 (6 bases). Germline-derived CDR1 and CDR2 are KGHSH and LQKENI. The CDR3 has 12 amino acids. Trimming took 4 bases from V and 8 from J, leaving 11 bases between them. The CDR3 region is CASSLRQDGYTF. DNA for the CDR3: TGTGCCAGCTCACTCCGACAGGACGGCTACACCTTC.

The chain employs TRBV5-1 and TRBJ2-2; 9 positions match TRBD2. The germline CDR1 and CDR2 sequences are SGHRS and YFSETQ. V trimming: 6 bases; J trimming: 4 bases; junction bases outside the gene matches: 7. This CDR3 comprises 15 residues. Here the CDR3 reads CASNPSGTPTGELFF. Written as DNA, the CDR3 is TGCGCCAGCAACCCTAGCGGGACGCCCACCGGGGAGCTGTTTTTT.

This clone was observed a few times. CDR3 loop: CATAKYEQYF. DNA of the CDR3: TGTGCCACCGCGAAATACGAGCAGTACTTC. The chain couples TRBV28 to TRBJ2-7; D uncertain. The CDR3 loop spans 10 amino acids. V dropped 10 bases and J dropped 4 bases, with 8 bases sitting between them. Germline CDR1 is MDHEN and CDR2 is SYDVKM.

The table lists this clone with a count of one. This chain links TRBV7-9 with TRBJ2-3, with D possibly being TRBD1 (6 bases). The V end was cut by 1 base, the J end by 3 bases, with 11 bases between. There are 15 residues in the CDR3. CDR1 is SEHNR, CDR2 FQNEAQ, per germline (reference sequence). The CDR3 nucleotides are TGTGCCAGCAGCTTAGGGGGGACAACTACAGATACGCAGTATTTT. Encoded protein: CASSLGGTTTDTQYF.

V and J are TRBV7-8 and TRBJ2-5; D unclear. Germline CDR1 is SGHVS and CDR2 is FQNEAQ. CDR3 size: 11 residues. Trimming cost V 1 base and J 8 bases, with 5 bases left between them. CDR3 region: CASSLGSTQYF. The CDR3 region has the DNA TGTGCCAGCAGCTTAGGATCTACCCAGTACTTC.

The CDR3 DNA follows: TGTGCCAGCAGGCTAGCGGGAGGGAAAACCGGGGAGCTGTTTTTT. The encoded protein is CASRLAGGKTGELFF. This chain joins TRBV2 and TRBJ2-2; TRBD2 agrees at 12 bases. CDR3 length: 15 residues. Losses at the gene ends were 6 bases for V and 5 bases for J; bases not matched to a gene: 4. Germline-derived CDR1 and CDR2 are SNHLY and FYNNEI.

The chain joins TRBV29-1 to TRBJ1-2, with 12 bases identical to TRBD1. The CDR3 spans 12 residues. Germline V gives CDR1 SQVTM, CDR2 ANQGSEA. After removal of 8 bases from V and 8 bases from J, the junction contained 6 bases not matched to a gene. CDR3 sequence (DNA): TGCAGCATAACCGGGACAGGGGGCGGCTACACCTTC. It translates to CSITGTGGGYTF.

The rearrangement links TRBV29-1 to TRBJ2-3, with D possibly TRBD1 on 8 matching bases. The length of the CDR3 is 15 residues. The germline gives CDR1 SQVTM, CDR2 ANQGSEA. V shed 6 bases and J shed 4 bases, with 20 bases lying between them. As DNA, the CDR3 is TGCAGCGTGGACGGGAGGCAGGGGGCCGCAGATACGCAGTATTTT. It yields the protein CSVDGRQGAADTQYF.

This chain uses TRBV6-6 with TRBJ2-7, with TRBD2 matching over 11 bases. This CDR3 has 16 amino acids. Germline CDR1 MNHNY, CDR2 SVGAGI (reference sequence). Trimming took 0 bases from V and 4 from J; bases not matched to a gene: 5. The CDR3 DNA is TGTGCCAGCAGTTACTCTAGCGGGAGGGTCGGGTACGAGCAGTACGTC. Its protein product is CASSYSSGRVGYEQYV.

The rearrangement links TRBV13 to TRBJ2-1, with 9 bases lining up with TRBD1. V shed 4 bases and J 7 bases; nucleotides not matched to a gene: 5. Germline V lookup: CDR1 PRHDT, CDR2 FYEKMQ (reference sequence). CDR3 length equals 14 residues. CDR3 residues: CASSSGTGLNEQFF. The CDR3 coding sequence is TGTGCCAGCAGCTCCGGGACAGGGTTAAATGAGCAGTTCTTC.

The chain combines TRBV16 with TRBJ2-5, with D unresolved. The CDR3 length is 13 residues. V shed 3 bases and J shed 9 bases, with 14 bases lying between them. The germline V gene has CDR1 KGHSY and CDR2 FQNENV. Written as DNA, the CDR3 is TGTGCCAGCAGCCACCGGACCTCCGAGGCCCAGTACTTC. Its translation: CASSHRTSEAQYF.

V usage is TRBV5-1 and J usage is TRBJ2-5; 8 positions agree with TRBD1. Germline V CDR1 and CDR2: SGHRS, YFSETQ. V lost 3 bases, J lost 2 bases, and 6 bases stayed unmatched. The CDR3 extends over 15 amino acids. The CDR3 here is CASSSGQARQETQYF. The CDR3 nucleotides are TGCGCCAGCAGCTCGGGACAGGCGAGGCAAGAGACCCAGTACTTC. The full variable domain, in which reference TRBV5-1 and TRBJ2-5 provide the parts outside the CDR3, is KAGVTQTPRYLIKTRGQQVTLSCSPISGHRSVSWYQQTPGQGLQFLFEYFSETQRNKGNFPGRFSGRQFSNSRSEMNVSTLELGDSALYLCASSSGQARQETQYFGPGTRLLVL.

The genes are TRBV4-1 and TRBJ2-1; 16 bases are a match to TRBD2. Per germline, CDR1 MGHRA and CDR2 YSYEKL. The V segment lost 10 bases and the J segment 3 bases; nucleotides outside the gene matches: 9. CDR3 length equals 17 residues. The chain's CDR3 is CATTGLAGGHGYNEQFF. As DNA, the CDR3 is TGCGCCACCACGGGACTAGCGGGAGGGCATGGCTACAATGAGCAGTTCTTC.

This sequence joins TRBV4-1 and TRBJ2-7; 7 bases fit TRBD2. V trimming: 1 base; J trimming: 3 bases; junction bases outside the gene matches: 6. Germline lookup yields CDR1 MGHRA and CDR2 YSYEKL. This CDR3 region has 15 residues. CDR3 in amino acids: CASSQGWGGDYEQYF. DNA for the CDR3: TGCGCCAGCAGCCAAGGTTGGGGGGGAGACTACGAGCAGTACTTC.